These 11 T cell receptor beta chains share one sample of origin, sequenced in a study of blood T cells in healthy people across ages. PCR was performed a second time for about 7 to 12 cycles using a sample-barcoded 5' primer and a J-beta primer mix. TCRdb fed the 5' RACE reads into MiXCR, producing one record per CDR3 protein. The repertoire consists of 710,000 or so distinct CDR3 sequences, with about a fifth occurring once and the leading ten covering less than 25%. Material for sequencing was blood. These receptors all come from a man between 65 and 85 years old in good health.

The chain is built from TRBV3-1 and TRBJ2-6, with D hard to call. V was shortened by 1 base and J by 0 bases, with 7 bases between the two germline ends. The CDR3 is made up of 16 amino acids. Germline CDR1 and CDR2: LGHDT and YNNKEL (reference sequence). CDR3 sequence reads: CASSQVHISGANVLTF. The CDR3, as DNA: TGTGCCAGCAGCCAAGTACACATCTCTGGGGCCAACGTCCTGACTTTC.

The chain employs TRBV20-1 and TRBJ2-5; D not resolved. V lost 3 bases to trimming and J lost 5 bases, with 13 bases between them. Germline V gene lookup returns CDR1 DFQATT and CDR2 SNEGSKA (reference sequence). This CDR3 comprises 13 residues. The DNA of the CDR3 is TGCAGTGCTAGGCAGGCAGGTCACGAGACCCAGTACTTC. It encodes CSARQAGHETQYF.

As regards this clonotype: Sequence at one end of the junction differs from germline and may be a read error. Here the CDR3 reads CASSPMNRASF. The CDR3 nucleotides are TGTGCCAGCAGCCCAATGAACAGGGCTTCCTTT. The rearrangement uses TRBV7-2 and TRBJ1-1; D might be TRBD1 (6 bases). The CDR3 is made up of 11 amino acids. CDR1 and CDR2 (germline): SGHTA, FQGNSA.

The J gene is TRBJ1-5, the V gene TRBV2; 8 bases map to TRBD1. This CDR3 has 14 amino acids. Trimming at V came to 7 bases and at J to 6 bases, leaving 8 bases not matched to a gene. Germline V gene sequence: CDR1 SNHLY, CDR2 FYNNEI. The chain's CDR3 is CASNGQGKSQPQHF. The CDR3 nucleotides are TGTGCCAGCAATGGACAGGGAAAATCTCAGCCCCAGCATTTT.

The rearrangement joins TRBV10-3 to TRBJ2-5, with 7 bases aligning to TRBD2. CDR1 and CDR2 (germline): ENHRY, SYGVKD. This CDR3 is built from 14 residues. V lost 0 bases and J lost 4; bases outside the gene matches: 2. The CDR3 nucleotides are TGTGCCATCAGTGAGTCAACGGGAGGAGAGACCCAGTACTTC. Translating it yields CAISESTGGETQYF.

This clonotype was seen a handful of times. As DNA, the CDR3 is TGTGCCAGCAAGACACTAAAACGGGGTAGTGTGGATACGCAGTATTTT. This encodes CASKTLKRGSVDTQYF. The chain couples TRBV6-5 to TRBJ2-3; perhaps TRBD2 as D (5 bases). The CDR3 is 16 amino acids. CDR1 is MNHEY, CDR2 SVGAGI, per germline. V gave up 7 bases and J gave up 6 bases, with 23 bases separating them.

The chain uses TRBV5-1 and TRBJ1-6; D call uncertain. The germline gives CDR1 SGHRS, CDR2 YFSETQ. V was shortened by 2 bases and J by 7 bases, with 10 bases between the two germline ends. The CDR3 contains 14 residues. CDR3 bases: TGCGCCAGCAGCTTCCCCGATCGCAATTCACCCCTCCACTTT. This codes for CASSFPDRNSPLHF.

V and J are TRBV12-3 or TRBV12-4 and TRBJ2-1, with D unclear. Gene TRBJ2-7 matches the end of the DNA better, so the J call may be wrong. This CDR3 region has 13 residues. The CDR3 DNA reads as TGTGCCAGCAGTTTTGGAACACCCGGGGAGCAGTACGTC. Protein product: CASSFGTPGEQYV.

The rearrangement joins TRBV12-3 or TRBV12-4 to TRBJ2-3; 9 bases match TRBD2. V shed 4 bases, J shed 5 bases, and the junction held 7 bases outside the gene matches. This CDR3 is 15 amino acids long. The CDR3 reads CASSYGGRAQDTQYF. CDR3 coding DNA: TGTGCCAGCAGTTACGGCGGGAGGGCCCAAGATACGCAGTATTTT.

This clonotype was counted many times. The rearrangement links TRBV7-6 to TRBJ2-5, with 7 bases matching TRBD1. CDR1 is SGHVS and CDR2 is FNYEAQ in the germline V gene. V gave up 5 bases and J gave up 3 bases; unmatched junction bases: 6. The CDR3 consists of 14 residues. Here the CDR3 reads CASSIGTAKETQYF. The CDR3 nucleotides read TGTGCCAGCAGCATCGGGACAGCAAAAGAGACCCAGTACTTC.

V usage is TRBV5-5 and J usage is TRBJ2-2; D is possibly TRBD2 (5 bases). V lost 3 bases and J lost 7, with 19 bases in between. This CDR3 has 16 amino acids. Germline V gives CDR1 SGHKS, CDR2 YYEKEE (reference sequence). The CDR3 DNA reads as TGTGCCAGCAGCTACGAACTTAGCGTTTCGGGCGGGGAGCTGTTTTTT. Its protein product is CASSYELSVSGGELFF.